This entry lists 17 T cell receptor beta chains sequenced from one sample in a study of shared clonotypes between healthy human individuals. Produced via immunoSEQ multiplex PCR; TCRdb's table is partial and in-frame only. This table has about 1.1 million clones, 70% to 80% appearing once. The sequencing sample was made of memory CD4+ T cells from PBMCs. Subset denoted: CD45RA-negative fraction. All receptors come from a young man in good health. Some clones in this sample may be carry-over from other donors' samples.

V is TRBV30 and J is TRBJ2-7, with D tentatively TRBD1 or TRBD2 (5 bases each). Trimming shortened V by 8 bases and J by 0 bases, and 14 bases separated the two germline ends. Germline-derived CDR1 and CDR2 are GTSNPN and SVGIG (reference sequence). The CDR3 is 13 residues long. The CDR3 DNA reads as TGTGCCGGCCGGGACCGAGTCTCCTACGAGCAGTACTTC. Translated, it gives CAGRDRVSYEQYF.

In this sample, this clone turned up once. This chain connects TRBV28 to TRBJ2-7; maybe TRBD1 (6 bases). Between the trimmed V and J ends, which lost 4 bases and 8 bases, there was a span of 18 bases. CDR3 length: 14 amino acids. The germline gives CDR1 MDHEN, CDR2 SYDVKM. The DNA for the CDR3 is TGTGCCAGCAGTTCCGGACAGAACGAAGAGCAGCAGTACTTC. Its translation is CASSSGQNEEQQYF.

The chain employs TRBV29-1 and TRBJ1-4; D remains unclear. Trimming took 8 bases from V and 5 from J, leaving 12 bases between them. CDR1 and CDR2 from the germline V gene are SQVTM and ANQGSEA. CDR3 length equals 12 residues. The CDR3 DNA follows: TGCAGCTTCCGTAGAGGGAATGAAAAACTGTTTTTT. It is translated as CSFRRGNEKLFF.

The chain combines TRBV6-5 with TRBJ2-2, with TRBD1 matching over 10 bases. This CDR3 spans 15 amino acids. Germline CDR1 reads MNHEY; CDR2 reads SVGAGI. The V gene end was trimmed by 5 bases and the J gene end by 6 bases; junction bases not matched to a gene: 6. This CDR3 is CASSPRQGAPGELFF. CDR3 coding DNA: TGTGCCAGCAGTCCCCGACAGGGGGCTCCCGGGGAGCTGTTTTTT.

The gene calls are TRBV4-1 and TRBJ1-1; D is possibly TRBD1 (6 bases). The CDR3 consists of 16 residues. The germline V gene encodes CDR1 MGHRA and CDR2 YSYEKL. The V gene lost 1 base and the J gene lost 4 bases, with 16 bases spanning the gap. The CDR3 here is CASSQGAQGRGTEAFF. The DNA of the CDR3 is TGCGCCAGCAGCCAAGGGGCACAGGGCCGTGGCACTGAAGCTTTCTTT.

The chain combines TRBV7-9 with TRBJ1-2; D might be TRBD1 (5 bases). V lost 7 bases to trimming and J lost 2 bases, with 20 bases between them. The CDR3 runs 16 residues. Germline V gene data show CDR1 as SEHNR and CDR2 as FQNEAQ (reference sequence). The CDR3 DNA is TGTGCCAGCACCCCTCTTAGCGGGGCTACAAACTATGGCTACACCTTC. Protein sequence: CASTPLSGATNYGYTF.

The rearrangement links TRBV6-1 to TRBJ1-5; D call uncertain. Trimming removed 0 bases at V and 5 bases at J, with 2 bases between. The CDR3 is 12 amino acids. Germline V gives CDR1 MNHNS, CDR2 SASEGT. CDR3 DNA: TGTGCCAGCAGTGAAGCTTATCAGCCCCAGCATTTT. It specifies CASSEAYQPQHF.

The CDR3 DNA reads TGCGCCAGCAGCCACGGTCAGGGCCTATCTAACTATGGCTACACCTTC. Protein sequence: CASSHGQGLSNYGYTF. V usage is TRBV4-1 and J usage is TRBJ1-2; D is perhaps TRBD1 (5 bases). In germline, CDR1 is MGHRA, CDR2 YSYEKL. Trimming removed 3 bases from V and 0 bases from J, with 14 bases in between. The CDR3 extends over 16 amino acids.

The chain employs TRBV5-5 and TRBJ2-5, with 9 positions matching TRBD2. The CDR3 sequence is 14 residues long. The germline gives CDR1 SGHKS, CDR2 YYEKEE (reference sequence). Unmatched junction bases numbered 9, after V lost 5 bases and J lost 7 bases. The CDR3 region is CASSTGLAFGTQYF. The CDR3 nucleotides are TGTGCCAGCAGTACGGGACTAGCTTTTGGGACCCAGTACTTC.

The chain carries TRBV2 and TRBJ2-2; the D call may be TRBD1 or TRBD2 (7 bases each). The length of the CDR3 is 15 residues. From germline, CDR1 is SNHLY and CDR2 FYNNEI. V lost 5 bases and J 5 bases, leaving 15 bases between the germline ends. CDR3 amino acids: CASSQQGRVTGELFF. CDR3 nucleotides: TGTGCCAGCAGTCAACAGGGGAGGGTTACCGGGGAGCTGTTTTTT.

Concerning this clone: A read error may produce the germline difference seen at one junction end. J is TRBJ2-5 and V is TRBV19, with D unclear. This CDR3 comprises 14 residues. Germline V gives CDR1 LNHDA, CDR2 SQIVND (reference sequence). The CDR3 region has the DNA TGTGCCAGTGGTATGTTGCAGACCCAAGAGACCCAGTACTTC. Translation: CASGMLQTQETQYF.

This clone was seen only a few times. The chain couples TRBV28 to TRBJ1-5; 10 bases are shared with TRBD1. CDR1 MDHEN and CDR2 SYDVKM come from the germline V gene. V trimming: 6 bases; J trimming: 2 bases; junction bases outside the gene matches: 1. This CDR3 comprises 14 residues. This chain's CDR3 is CASRGQGRNQPQHF. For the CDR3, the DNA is TGTGCCAGCAGGGGACAGGGGCGCAATCAGCCCCAGCATTTT.

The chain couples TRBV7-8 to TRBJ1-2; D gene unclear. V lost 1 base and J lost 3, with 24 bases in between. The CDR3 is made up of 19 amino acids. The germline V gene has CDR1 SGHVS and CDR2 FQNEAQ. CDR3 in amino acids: CASSLGPRAPTGLDYGYTF. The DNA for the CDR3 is TGTGCCAGCAGCTTAGGACCAAGAGCTCCTACGGGCTTGGACTATGGCTACACCTTC.

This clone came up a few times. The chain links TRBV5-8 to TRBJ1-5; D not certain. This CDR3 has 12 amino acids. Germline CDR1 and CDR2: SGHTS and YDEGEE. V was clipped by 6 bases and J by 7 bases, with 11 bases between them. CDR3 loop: CASNSPRQPQHF. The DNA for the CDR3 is TGTGCCAGCAACTCCCCCCGACAGCCCCAGCATTTT.

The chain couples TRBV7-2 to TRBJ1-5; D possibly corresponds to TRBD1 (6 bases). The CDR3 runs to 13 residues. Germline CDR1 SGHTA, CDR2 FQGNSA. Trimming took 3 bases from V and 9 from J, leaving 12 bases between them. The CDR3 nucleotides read TGTGCCAGCAGCTTGCAGGGGAATTCGCCCCAGCATTTT. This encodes CASSLQGNSPQHF.

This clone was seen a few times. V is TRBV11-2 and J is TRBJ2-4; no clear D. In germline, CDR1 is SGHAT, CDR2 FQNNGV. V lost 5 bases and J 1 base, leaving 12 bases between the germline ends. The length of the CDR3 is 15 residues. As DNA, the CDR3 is TGTGCCAGCAGCCCCCATTCCGGGGCCAAAAACATTCAGTACTTC. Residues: CASSPHSGAKNIQYF.

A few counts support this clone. CDR3 in amino acids: CASSHRRADFNEQFF. The CDR3, as DNA: TGCGCCAGCAGCCACCGGAGGGCAGACTTTAATGAGCAGTTCTTC. The gene calls are TRBV5-1 and TRBJ2-1, with a possible D match to TRBD2 (6 bases). Trimming stripped 4 bases from V and 7 bases from J, with 18 bases between. CDR1 is SGHRS and CDR2 is YFSETQ in the germline V gene. The CDR3 consists of 15 residues.